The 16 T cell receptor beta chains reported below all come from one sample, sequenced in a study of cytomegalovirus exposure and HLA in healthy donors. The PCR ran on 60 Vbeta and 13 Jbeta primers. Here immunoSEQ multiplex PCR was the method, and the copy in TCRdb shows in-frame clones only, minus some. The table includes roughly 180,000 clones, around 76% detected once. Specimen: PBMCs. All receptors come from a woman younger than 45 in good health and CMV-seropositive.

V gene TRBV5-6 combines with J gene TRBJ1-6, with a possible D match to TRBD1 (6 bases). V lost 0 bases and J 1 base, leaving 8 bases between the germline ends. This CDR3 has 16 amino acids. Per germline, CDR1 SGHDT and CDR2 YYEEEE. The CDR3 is CASSLDGQSYNSPLHF. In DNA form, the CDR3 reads TGTGCCAGCAGCTTGGATGGACAGTCCTATAATTCACCCCTCCACTTT.

The chain's CDR3 is CASRGLEAGNYGYTF. The CDR3 nucleotides are TGTGCCAGCAGGGGCCTTGAGGCGGGGAACTATGGCTACACCTTC. The chain carries TRBV2 and TRBJ1-2; no reliable D call. V lost 6 bases to trimming and J lost 2 bases, with 16 bases between them. The CDR3 is 15 amino acids. Germline V CDR1 and CDR2: SNHLY, FYNNEI.

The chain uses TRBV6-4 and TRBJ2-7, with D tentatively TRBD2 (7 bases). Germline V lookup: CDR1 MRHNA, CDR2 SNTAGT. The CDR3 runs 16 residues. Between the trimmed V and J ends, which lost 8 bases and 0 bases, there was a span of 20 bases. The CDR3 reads CASAAPRGGGSYEQYF. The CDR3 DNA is TGTGCCAGCGCGGCCCCCAGAGGGGGGGGCTCCTACGAGCAGTACTTC.

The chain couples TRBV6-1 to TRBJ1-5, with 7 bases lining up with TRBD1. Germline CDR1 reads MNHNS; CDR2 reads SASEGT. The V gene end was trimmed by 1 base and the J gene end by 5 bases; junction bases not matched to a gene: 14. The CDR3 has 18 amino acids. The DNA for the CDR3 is TGTGCCAGCAGTGAAGTAAATTGGGGACAGAGCCGATATCAGCCCCAGCATTTT. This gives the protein CASSEVNWGQSRYQPQHF.

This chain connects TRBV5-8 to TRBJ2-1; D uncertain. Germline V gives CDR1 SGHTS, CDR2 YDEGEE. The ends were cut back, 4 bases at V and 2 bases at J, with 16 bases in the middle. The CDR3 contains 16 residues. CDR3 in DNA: TGTGCCAGCAGCCCGTTTCAGTTCATCACCTACAATGAGCAGTTCTTC. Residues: CASSPFQFITYNEQFF.

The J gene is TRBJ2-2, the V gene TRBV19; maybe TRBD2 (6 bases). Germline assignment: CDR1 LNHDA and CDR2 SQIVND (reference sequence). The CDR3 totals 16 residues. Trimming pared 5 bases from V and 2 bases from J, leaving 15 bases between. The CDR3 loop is CASSLNLGGNTGELFF. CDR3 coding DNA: TGTGCCAGTAGTCTAAACCTGGGGGGAAACACCGGGGAGCTGTTTTTT.

CDR3 DNA sequence: TGTGCCAGCAGCGTAGACGGTAGGGGGACGGACTCTCAGCCCCAGCATTTT. It yields the protein CASSVDGRGTDSQPQHF. This rearrangement joins TRBV9 to TRBJ1-5; D may be TRBD1 (6 bases). The CDR3 extends over 17 amino acids. V gave up 0 bases and J gave up 6 bases, with 19 bases separating them. Germline CDR1 SGDLS, CDR2 YYNGEE.

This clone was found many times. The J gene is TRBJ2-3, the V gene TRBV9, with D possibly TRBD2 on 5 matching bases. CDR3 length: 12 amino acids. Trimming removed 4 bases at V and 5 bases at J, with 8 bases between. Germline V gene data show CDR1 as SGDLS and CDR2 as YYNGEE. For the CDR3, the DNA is TGTGCCAGCAGCCTTGGAGGAGATACGCAGTATTTT. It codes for CASSLGGDTQYF.

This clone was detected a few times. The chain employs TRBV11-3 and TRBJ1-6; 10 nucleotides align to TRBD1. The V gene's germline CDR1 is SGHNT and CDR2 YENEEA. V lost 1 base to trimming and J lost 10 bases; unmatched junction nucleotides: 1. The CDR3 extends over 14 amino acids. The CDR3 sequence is CASSLGQGASPLHF. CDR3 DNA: TGTGCCAGCAGCTTAGGACAGGGGGCCTCACCCCTCCACTTT.

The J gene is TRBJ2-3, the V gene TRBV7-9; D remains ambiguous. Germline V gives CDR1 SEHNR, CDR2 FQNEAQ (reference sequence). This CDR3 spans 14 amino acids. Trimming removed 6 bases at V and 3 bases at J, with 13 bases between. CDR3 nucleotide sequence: TGTGCCAGCAGGCCTTCAGTTCAAACAGATACGCAGTATTTT. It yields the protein CASRPSVQTDTQYF.

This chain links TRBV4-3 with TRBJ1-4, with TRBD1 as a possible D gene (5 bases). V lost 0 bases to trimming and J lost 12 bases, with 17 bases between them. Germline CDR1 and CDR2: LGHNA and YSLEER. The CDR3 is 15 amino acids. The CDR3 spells CASSQERTGDRELFF. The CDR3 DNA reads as TGCGCCAGCAGCCAAGAACGCACGGGGGACCGGGAACTGTTTTTT.

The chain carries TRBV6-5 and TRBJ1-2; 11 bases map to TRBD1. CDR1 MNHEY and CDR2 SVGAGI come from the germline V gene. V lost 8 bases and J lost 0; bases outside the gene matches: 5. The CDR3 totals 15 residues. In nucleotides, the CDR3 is TGTGCCAGCGGGGACAGGGGGTGGACTAACTATGGCTACACCTTC. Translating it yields CASGDRGWTNYGYTF.

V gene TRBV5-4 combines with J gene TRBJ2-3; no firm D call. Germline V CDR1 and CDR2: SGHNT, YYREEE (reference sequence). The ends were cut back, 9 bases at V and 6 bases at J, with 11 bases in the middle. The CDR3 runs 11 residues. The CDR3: CATASFDTQYF. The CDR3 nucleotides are TGTGCCACCGCGTCCTTTGATACGCAGTATTTT.

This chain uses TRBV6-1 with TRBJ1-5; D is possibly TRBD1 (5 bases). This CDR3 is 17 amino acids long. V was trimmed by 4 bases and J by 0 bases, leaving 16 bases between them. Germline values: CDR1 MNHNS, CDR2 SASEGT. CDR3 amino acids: CASSALQGTDSNQPQHF. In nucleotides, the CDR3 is TGTGCCAGCAGTGCCCTTCAGGGAACCGATAGCAATCAGCCCCAGCATTTT.

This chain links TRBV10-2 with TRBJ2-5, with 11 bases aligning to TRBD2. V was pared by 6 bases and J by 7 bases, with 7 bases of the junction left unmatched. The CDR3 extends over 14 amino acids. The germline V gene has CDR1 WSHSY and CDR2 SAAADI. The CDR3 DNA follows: TGCGCCAGCAGGACTAGCGGGGAGCTCGGGACCCAGTACTTC. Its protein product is CASRTSGELGTQYF.

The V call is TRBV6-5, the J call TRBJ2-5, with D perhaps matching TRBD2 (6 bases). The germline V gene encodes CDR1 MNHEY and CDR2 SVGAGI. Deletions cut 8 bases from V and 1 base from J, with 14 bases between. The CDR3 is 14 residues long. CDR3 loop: CASGGPGVQETQYF. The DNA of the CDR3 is TGTGCCAGCGGAGGACCGGGAGTCCAAGAGACCCAGTACTTC.